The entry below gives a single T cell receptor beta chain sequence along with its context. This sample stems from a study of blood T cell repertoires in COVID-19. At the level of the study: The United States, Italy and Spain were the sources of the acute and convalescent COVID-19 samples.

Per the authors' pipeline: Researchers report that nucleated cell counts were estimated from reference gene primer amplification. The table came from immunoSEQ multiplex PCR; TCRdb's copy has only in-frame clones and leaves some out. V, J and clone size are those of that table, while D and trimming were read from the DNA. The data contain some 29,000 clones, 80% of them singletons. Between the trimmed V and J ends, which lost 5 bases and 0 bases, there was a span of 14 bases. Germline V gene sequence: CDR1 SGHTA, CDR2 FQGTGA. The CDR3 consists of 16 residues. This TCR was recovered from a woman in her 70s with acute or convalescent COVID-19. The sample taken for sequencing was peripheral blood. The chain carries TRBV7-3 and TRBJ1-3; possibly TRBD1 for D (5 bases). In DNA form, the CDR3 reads TGTGCCAGCAGCCTAGAAGGACACATCTCTGGAAACACCATATATTTT. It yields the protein CASSLEGHISGNTIYF.